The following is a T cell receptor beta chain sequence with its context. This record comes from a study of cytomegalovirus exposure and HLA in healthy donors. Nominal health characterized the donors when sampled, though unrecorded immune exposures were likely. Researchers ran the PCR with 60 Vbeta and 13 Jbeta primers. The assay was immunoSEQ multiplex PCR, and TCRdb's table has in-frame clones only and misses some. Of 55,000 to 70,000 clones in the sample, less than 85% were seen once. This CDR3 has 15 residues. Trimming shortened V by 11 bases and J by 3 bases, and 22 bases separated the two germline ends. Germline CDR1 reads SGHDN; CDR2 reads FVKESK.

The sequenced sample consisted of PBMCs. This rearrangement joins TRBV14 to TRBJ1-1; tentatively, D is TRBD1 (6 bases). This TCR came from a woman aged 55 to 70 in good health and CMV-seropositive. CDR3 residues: CAGGGVGGGDTEAFF. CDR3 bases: TGTGCCGGCGGCGGAGTAGGGGGAGGGGACACTGAAGCTTTCTTT.